This T cell receptor (beta chain) was sequenced during a study of CD8+CD57+ T cells in acquired aplastic anemia. Study context: Average DNA yield from sorted CD4+ and CD8+ cells was around 3.2 ug.

Template material for TCR beta VDJ and CDR3 profiling consisted of genomic DNA. TCRdb reprocessed the reads with MiXCR, giving one entry per CDR3 protein. This table has approximately 270,000 distinct CDR3 sequences, 55% to 60% appearing once. A remark on this clonotype: Its antigen is not identified.

Whole-study findings and limits: CD8+ Simpson's diversity in patients was not significantly different from that in controls. Overlap between patients and controls comprised roughly 30 CD8+ CDR3 sequences.

Germline V gives CDR1 SGHRS, CDR2 YFSETQ. V shed 3 bases and J shed 7 bases, with 17 bases lying between them. The CDR3 covers 14 residues. The receptor's source is a human donor with severe aplastic anemia or a healthy control (not recorded which). The sample was sorted CD4+, CD8+, or CD8+CD57+ T cells (not recorded which) from PBMCs. V is TRBV5-1 and J is TRBJ2-7; no clear D gene. The chain's CDR3 is CASSSVTGFGEQYF. DNA for the CDR3: TGCGCCAGCAGCTCCGTTACGGGTTTTGGGGAGCAGTACTTC.